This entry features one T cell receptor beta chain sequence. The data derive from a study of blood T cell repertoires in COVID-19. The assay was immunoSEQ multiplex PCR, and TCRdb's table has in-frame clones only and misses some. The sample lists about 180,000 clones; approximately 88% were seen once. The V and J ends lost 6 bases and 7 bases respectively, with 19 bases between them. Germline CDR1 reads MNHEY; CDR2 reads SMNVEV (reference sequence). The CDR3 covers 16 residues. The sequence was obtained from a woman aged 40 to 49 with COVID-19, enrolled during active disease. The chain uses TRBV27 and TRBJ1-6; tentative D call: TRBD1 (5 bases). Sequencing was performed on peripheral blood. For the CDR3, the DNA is TGTGCCAGCAGGGCGAATACCGGGACTCGAAATTCACCCCTCCACTTT. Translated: CASRANTGTRNSPLHF.